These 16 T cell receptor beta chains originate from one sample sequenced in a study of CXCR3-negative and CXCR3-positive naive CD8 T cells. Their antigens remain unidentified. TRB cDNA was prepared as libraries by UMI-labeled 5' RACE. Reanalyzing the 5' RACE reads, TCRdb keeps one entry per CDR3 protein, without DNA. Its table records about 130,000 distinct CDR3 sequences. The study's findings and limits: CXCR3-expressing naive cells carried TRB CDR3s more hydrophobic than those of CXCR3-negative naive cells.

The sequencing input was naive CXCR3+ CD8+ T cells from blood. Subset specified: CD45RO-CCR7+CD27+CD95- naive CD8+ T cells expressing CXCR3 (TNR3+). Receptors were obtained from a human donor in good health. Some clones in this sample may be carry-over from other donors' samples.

The CDR3 is CASSQDSSGRFTDTQYF. The chain recombines TRBV3-1 with TRBJ2-3; no DNA is available, so the TRBD2 call from TCRdb remains unchecked. This CDR3 has 17 amino acids. Germline CDR1 is LGHDT and CDR2 is YNNKEL (reference sequence).

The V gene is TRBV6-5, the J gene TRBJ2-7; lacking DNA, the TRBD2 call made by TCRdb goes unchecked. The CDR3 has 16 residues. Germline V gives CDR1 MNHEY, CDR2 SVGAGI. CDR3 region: CASSPLPSGDSYEQYF.

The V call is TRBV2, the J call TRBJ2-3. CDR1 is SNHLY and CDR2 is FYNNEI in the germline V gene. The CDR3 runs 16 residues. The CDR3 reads CASSENSGYSTDTQYF.

CDR3 loop: CSVVGLAGAYEQYF. This chain uses TRBV29-1 with TRBJ2-7; the D call of TRBD2 rests on TCRdb alone, since no DNA is present to check it. This CDR3 has 14 residues. Germline V gives CDR1 SQVTM, CDR2 ANQGSEA.

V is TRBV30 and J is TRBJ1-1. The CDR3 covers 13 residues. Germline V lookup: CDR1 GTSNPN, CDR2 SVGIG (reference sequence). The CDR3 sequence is CAWSPRERTEAFF.

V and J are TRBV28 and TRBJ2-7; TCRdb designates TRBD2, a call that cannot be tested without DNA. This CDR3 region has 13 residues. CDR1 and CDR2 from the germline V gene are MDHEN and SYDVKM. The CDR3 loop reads CASSLGLGYEQYF.

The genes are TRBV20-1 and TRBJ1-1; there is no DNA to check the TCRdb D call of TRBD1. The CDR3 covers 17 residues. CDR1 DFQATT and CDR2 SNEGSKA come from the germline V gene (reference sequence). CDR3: CSAGLVGTGPYRGRAFF.

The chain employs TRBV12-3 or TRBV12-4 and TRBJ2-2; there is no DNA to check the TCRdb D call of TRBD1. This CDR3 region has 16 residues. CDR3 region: CASRRDREAVTGELFF.

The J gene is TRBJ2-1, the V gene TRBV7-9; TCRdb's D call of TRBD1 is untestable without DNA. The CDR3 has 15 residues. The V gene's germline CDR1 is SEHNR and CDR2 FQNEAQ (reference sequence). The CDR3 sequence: CASSPRQGSNNEQFF.

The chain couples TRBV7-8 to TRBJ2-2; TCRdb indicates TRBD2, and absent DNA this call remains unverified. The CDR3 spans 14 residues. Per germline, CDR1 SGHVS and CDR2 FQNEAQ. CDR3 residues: CAYRERENTGELFF.

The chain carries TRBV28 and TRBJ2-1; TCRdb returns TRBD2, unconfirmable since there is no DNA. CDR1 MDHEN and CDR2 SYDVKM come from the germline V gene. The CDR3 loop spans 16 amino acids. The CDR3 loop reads CASSLGLAGGPYEQFF.

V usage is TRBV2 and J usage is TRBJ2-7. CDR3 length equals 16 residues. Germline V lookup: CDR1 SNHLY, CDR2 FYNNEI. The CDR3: CASSEGHTTLGYEQYF.

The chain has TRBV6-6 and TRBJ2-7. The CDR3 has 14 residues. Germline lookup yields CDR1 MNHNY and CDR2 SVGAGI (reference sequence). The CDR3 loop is CASSYSAPSYEQYF.

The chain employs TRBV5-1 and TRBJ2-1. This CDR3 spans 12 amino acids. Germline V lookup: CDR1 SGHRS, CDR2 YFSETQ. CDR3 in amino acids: CASSLAGVEQFF.

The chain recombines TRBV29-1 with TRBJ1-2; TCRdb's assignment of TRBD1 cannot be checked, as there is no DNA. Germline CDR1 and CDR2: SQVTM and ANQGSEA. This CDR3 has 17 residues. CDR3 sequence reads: CSVDSTAGTGKGYGYTF.

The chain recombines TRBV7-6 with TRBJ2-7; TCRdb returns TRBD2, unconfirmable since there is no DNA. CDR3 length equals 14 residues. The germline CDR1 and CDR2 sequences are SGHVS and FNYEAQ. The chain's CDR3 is CASSFPSGGSEQYF.